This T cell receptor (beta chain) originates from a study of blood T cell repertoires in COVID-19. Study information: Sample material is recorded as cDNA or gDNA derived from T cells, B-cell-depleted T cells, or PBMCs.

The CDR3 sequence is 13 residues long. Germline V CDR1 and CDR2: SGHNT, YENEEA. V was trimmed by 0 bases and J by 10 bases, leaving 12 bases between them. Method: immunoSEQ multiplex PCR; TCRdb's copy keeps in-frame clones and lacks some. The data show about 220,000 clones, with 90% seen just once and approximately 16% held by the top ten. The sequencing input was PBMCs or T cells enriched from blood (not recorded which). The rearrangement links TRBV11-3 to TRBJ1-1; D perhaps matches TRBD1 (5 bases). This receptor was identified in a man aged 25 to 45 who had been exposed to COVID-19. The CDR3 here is CASSLDHGGGAFF. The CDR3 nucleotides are TGTGCCAGCAGCTTAGATCATGGGGGGGGAGCTTTCTTT.